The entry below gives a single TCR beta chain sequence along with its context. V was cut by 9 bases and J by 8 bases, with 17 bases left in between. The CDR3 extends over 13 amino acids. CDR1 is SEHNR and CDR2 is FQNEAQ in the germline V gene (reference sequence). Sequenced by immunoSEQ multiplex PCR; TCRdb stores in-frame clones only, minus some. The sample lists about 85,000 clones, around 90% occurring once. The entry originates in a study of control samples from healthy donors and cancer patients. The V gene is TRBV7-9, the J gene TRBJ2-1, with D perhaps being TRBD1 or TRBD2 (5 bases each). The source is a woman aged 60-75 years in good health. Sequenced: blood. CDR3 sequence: CASTRDLWYEQFF. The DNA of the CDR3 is TGTGCCAGTACCCGGGACCTTTGGTATGAGCAGTTCTTC.